This T cell receptor (beta chain) was recorded in a study of blood T cell repertoires in COVID-19. Looking at the study overall: Sites across the United States, Italy and Spain contributed samples from acute and convalescent COVID-19. In each case, the material was cDNA or gDNA derived from T cells, B-cell-depleted T cells, or PBMCs.

With 6 bases clipped from V and 10 bases from J, the junction kept 7 bases outside the gene matches. This CDR3 has 12 amino acids. In the original processing: From reference gene primer amplification, estimates of nucleated cell counts were derived. Using immunoSEQ multiplex PCR, the repertoire was profiled, and TCRdb retains in-frame clones only, with some absent. V and J calls and clone size are copied from that table; D and trimming were computed from the DNA. The table lists under 85,000 clones, around 89% of them singletons. The sample holds a few counts of this clone. The rearrangement links TRBV12-3 or TRBV12-4 to TRBJ1-1, with 8 bases matching TRBD1. This clonotype originated in a man between 65 and 85 years old with active or convalescent COVID-19. Specimen: peripheral blood. Here the CDR3 DNA reads TGTGCCAGCAGCCCCGACAGGGGTCTAGCTTTCTTT. Its protein product is CASSPDRGLAFF.